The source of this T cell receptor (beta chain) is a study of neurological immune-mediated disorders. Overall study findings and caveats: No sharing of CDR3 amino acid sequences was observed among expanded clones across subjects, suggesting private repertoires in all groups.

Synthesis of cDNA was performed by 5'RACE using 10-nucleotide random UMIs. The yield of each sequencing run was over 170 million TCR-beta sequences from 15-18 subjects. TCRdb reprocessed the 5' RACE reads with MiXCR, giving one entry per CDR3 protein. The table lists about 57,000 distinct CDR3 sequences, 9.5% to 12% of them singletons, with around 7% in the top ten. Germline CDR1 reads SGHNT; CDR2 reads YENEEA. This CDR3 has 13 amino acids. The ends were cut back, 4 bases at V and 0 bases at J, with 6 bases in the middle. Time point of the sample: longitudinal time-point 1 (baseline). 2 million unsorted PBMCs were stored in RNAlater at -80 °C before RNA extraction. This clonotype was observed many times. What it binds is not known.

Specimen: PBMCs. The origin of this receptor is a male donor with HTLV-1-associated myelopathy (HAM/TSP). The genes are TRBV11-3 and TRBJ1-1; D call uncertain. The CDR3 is CASSSSMNTEAFF. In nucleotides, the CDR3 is TGTGCCAGCAGCTCAAGTATGAACACTGAAGCTTTCTTT.